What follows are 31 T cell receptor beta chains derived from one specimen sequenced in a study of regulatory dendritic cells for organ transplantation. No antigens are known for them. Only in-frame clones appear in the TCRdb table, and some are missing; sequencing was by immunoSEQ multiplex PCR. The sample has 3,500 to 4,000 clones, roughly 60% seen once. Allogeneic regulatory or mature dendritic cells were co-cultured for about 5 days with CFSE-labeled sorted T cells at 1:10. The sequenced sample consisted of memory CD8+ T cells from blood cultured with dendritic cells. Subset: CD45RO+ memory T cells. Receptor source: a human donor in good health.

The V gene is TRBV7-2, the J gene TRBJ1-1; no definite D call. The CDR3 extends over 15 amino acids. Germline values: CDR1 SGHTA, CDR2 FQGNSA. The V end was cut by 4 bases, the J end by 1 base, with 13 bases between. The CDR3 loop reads CASSWATKANTEAFF. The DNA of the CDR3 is TGTGCCAGCAGCTGGGCCACGAAAGCGAACACTGAAGCTTTCTTT.

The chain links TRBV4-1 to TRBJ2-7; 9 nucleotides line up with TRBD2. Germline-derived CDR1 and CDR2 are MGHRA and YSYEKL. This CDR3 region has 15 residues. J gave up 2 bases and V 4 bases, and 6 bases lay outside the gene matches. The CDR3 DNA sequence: TGCGCCAGCAGCCTCTTAGCGGGGGAGGCCTACGAGCAGTACTTC. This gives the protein CASSLLAGEAYEQYF.

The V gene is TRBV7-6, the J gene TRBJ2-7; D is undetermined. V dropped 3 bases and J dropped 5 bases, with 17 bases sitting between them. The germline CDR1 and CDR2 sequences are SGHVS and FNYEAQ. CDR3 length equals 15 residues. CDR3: CASSLSDGTSHEQYF. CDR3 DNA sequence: TGTGCCAGCAGCTTGAGCGACGGTACATCCCACGAGCAGTACTTC.

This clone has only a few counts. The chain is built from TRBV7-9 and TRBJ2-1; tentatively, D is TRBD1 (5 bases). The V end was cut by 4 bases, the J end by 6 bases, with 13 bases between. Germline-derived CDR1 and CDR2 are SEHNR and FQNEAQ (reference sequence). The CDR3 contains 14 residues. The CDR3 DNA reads TGTGCCAGCAGCTCCCCAGGGATTCCCAATGAGCAGTTCTTC. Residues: CASSSPGIPNEQFF.

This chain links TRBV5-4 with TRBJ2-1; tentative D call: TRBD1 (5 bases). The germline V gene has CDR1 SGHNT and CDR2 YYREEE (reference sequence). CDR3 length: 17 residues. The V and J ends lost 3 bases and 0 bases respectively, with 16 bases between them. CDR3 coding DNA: TGTGCCAGCAGCTCCTTTCCCTCAGACAGCTCCTACAATGAGCAGTTCTTC. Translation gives CASSSFPSDSSYNEQFF.

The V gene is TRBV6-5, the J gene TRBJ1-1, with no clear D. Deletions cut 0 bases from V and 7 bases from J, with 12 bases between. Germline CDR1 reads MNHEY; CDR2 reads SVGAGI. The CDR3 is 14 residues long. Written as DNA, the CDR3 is TGTGCCAGCAGTTACTCGATTTCTCGCGGTGAAGCTTTCTTT. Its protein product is CASSYSISRGEAFF.

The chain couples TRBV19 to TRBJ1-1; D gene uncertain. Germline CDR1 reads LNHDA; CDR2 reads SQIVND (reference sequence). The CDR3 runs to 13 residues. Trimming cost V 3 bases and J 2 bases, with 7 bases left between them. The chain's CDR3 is CASSIGRNTEAFF. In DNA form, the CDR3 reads TGTGCCAGTAGTATCGGTAGAAACACTGAAGCTTTCTTT.

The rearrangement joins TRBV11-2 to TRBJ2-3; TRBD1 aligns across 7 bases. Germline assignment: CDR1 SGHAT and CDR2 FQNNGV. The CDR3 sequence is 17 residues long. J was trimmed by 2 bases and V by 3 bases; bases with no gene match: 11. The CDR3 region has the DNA TGTGCCAGCAGCTTCGGCCGGACAGGACCCTTCACAGATACGCAGTATTTT. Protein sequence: CASSFGRTGPFTDTQYF.

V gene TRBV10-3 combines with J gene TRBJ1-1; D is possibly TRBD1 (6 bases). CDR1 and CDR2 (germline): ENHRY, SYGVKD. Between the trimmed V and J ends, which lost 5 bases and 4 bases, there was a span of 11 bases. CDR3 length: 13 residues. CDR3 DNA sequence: TGTGCCATCAGTACCGGACAGACCACTGAAGCTTTCTTT. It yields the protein CAISTGQTTEAFF.

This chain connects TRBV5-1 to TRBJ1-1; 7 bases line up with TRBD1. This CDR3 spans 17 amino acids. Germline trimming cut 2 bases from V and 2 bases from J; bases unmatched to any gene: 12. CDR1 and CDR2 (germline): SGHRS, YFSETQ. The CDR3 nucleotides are TGCGCCAGCAGCTTTCCCGGACAGGCGACAATTAACACTGAAGCTTTCTTT. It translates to CASSFPGQATINTEAFF. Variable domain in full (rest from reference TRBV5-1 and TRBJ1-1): KAGVTQTPRYLIKTRGQQVTLSCSPISGHRSVSWYQQTPGQGLQFLFEYFSETQRNKGNFPGRFSGRQFSNSRSEMNVSTLELGDSALYLCASSFPGQATINTEAFFGQGTRLTVV.

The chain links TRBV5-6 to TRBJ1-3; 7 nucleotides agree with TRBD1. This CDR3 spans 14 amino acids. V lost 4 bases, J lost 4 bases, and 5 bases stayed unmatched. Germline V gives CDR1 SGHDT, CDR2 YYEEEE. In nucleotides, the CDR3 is TGTGCCAGCAGCGTAGGGACAGCCGGAAACACCATATATTTT. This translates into CASSVGTAGNTIYF. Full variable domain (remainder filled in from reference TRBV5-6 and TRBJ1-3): DAGVTQSPTHLIKTRGQQVTLRCSPKSGHDTVSWYQQALGQGPQFIFQYYEEEERQRGNFPDRFSGHQFPNYSSELNVNALLLGDSALYLCASSVGTAGNTIYFGEGSWLTVV.

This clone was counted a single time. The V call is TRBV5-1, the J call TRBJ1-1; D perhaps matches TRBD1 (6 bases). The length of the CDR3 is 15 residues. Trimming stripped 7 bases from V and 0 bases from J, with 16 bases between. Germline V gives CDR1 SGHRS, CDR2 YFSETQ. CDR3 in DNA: TGCGCCAGCTCCCCCGGGGCAGGGGTGAACACTGAAGCTTTCTTT. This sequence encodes CASSPGAGVNTEAFF.

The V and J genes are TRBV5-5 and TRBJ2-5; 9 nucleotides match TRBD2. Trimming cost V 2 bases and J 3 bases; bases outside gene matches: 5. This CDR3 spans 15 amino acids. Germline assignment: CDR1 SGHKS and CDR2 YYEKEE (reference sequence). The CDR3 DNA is TGTGCCAGCAGCTTCCCACTAGCGGGTAAAGAGACCCAGTACTTC. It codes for CASSFPLAGKETQYF.

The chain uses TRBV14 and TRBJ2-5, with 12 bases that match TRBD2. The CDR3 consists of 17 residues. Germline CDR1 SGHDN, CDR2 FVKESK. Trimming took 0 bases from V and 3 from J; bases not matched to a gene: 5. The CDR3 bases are TGTGCCAGCAGCCAAGACAGGCGGACTAGCGGGGAAGAGACCCAGTACTTC. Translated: CASSQDRRTSGEETQYF.

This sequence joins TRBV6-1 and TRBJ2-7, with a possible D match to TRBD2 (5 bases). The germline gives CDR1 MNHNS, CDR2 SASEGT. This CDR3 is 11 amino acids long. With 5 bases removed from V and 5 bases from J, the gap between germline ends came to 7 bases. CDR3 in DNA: TGTGCCAGCAGTTTCGGGAACGAGCAGTACTTC. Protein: CASSFGNEQYF.

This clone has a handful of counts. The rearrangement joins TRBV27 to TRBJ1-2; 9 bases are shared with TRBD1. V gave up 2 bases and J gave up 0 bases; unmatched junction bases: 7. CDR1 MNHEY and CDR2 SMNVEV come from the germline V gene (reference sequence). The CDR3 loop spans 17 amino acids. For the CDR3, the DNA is TGTGCCAGCAGTTTACACTACGGACAGGGGACTAACTATGGCTACACCTTC. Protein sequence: CASSLHYGQGTNYGYTF.

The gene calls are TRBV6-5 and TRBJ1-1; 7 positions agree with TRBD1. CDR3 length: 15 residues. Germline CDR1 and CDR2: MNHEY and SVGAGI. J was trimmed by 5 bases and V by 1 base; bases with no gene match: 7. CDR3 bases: TGTGCCAGCAGTTACTTGCAGGGGGGAAGAACTGAAGCTTTCTTT. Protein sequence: CASSYLQGGRTEAFF.

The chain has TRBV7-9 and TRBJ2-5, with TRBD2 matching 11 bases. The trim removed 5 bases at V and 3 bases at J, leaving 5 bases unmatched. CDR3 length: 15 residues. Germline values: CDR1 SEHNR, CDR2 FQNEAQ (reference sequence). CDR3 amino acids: CASSLPTSGEETQYF. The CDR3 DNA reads TGTGCCAGCAGCCTGCCGACTAGCGGGGAAGAGACCCAGTACTTC.

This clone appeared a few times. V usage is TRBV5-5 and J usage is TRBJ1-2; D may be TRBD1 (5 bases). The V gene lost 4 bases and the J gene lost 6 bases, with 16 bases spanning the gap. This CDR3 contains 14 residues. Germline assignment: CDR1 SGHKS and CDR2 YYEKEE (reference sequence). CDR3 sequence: CASSLGGRADGYTF. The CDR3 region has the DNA TGTGCCAGCAGCCTGGGGGGGAGGGCAGATGGCTACACCTTC.

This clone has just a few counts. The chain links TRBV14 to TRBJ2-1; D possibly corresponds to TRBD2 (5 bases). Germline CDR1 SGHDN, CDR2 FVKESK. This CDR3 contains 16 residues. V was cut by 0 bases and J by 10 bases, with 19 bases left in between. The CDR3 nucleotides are TGTGCCAGCAGCCAAGATGAAACTTTTTTAACGGGGGAGCAGTTCTTC. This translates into CASSQDETFLTGEQFF.

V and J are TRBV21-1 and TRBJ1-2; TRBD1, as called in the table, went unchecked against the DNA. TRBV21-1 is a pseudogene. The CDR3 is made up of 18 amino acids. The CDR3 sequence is CASSLSPNRGGPHYGYTF. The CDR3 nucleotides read TGTGCCAGCAGCCTTAGTCCAAACAGGGGGGGTCCCCACTATGGCTACACCTTC.

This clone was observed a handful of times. The CDR3 loop is CASSSPLAGEETQYF. CDR3 sequence (DNA): TGTGCCAGCAGCTCCCCCCTAGCGGGGGAAGAGACCCAGTACTTC. This sequence joins TRBV7-9 and TRBJ2-5, with 10 bases fitting TRBD2. Trimming took 4 bases from V and 3 from J; bases not matched to a gene: 5. The CDR3 is made up of 15 amino acids. The germline gives CDR1 SEHNR, CDR2 FQNEAQ (reference sequence).

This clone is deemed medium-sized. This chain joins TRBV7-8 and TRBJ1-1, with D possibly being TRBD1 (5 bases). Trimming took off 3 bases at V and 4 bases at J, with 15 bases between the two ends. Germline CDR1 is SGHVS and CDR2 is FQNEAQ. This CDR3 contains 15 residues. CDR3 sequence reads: CASSLEEGVSTEAFF. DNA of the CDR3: TGTGCCAGCAGCTTGGAAGAAGGGGTCAGCACTGAAGCTTTCTTT. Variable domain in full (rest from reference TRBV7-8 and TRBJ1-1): GAGVSQSPRYKVAKRGQDVALRCDPISGHVSLFWYQQALGQGPEFLTYFQNEAQLDKSGLPSDRFFAERPEGSVSTLKIQRTQQEDSAVYLCASSLEEGVSTEAFFGQGTRLTVV.

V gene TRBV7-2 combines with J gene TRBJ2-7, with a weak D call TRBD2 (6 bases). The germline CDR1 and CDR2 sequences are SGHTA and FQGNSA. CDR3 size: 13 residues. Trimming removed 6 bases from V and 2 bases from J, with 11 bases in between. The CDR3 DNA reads TGTGCCAGCAGTCCGCGGGGCCCCTACGAGCAGTACTTC. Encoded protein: CASSPRGPYEQYF.

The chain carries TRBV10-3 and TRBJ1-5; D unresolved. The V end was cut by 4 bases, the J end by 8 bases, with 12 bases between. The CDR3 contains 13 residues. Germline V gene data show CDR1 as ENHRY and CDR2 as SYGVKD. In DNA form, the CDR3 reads TGTGCCATCAGTGGACTGGCATGGGAGCCCCAGCATTTT. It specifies CAISGLAWEPQHF.

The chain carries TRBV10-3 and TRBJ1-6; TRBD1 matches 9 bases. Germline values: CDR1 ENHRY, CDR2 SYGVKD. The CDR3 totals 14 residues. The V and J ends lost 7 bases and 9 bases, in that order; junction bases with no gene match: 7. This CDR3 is CAITRDRESSPLHF. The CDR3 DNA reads TGTGCCATCACCCGGGACAGGGAAAGTTCACCCCTCCACTTT.

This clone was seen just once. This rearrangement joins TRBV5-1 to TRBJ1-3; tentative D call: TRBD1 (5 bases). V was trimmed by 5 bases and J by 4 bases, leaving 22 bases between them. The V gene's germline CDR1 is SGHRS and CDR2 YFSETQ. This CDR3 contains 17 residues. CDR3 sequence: CASSQTATAGRGNTIYF. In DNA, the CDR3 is TGCGCCAGCAGTCAAACAGCCACGGCAGGGAGGGGAAACACCATATATTTT. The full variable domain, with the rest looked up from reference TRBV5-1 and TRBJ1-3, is KAGVTQTPRYLIKTRGQQVTLSCSPISGHRSVSWYQQTPGQGLQFLFEYFSETQRNKGNFPGRFSGRQFSNSRSEMNVSTLELGDSALYLCASSQTATAGRGNTIYFGEGSWLTVV.

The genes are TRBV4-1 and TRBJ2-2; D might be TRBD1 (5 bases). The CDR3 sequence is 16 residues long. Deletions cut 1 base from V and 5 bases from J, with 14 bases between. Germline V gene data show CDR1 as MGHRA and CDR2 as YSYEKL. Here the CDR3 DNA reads TGCGCCAGCAGCCAAGCTCCCCCAGGGCGAACCGGGGAGCTGTTTTTT. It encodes CASSQAPPGRTGELFF.

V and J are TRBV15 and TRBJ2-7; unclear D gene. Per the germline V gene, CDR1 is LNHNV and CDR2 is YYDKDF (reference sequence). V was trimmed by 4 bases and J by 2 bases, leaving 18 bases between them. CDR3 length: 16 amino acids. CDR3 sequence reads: CATSTNIAPAPYEQYF. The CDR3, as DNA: TGTGCCACCAGCACCAACATAGCTCCCGCGCCCTACGAGCAGTACTTC.

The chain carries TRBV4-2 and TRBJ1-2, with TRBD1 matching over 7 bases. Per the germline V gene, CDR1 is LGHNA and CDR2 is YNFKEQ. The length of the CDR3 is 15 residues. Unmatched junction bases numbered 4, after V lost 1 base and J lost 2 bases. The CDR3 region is CASSQVGTENYGYTF. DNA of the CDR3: TGTGCCAGCAGCCAAGTGGGGACAGAGAACTATGGCTACACCTTC.

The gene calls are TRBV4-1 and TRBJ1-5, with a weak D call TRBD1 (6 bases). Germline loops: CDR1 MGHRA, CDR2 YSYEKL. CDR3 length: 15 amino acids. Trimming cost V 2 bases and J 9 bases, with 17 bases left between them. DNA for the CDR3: TGCGCCAGCAGCCAAATAACAGGGCCTACCGGGCCCCAGCATTTT. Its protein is CASSQITGPTGPQHF.